Presented here are 17 T cell receptor beta chains from one specimen sequenced in a study of tumor and adjacent non-tumor tissue in lung cancer. The template was RNA from unsorted bulk tissue. More than 3 cm separated this lung sample from the edge of the tumor. TCRbeta libraries were built with three rounds of nested PCR, modified from ARM-PCR. TCRdb reprocessed the multiplex PCR reads via MiXCR and lists one record per CDR3 protein. The repertoire holds 90,000 to 100,000 distinct CDR3 sequences, roughly 78% seen once, with 30% in the top ten. Sequenced: distant non-tumor lung tissue. Receptor source: a man in his fifties or sixties with small cell lung cancer.

Worth noting for this clonotype: One junction end disagrees with the germline gene, perhaps due to a read error. The J gene is TRBJ1-1, the V gene TRBV29-1, with no clear D. The CDR3 spans 12 residues. CDR1 and CDR2 from the germline V gene are SQVTM and ANQGSEA. The CDR3 bases are TGCAGCGGACATACAGTGAATACTGAAACTTTCTTT. Translation gives CSGHTVNTETFF.

Details on this clonotype: One junction end disagrees with the germline gene, perhaps due to a read error. The chain has TRBV6-5 and TRBJ1-1; no reliable D call. The CDR3 is 13 amino acids. Germline values: CDR1 MNHEY, CDR2 SVGAGI. CDR3 in DNA: TGTGTCAGCAGTTATAGGGTAAACACTGAAGATTTCTTT. Protein: CVSSYRVNTEDFF.

This clonotype was detected only once. The V and J genes are TRBV24-1 and TRBJ2-1, with a possible D match to TRBD1 (6 bases). Trimming cost V 7 bases and J 5 bases, with 17 bases left between them. This CDR3 comprises 15 residues. Germline loops: CDR1 KGHDR, CDR2 SFDVKD. The CDR3 sequence: CATRGAWGPHNEQFF. In DNA, the CDR3 is TGTGCCACCAGGGGGGCGTGGGGGCCACACAATGAGCAGTTCTTC.

V usage is TRBV27 and J usage is TRBJ1-2; TRBD1 might be the D (5 bases). Germline lookup yields CDR1 MNHEY and CDR2 SMNVEV (reference sequence). The V and J ends lost 6 bases and 6 bases respectively, with 20 bases between them. The CDR3 runs to 15 residues. In DNA, the CDR3 is TGTGCCAGCAGGGACCTACAGGTGGTAATGGATGGCTACACCTTC. Its translation is CASRDLQVVMDGYTF.

Comments on this clonotype: An end of the junction does not agree with germline; a read error may underlie this. The chain uses TRBV11-2 and TRBJ2-2; tentative D call: TRBD2 (6 bases). CDR1 and CDR2 from the germline V gene are SGHAT and FQNNGV. This CDR3 is 14 amino acids long. CDR3 protein: CACRGIGNAGELFF. The CDR3 DNA is TGTGCCTGCCGCGGGATAGGGAACGCCGGGGAGCTGTTTTTT. The full variable domain, with the rest looked up from reference TRBV11-2 and TRBJ2-2, is EAGVAQSPRYKIIEKRQSVAFWCNPISGHATLYWYQQILGQGPKLLIQFQNNGVVDDSQLPKDRFSAERLKGVDSTLKIQPAKLEDSAVYLCACRGIGNAGELFFGEGSRLTVL.

Notes on this clonotype: The junction departs from germline at one end; a sequencing error may be responsible. The gene calls are TRBV12-3 or TRBV12-4 and TRBJ2-5; D is unclear. This CDR3 has 13 residues. CDR3 coding DNA: TGTGTCAGCAGTTCTCAATCCGTGGAGACCCAGTATTTC. Protein product: CVSSSQSVETQYF.

The count of this clonotype is one. This may arise from a read error, as a much more abundant clone is one base away. The V and J genes are TRBV20-1 and TRBJ2-1; D is possibly TRBD2 (5 bases). Germline CDR1 and CDR2: DFQATT and SNEGSKA (reference sequence). This CDR3 contains 13 residues. CDR3 sequence (DNA): TGCAGCATCATCCCCCGGGGTTGGGGTGAGCAGTTCTTC. Encoded protein: CSIIPRGWGEQFF.

The rearrangement uses TRBV30 and TRBJ1-3, with D hard to call. Germline assignment: CDR1 GTSNPN and CDR2 SVGIG (reference sequence). V shed 3 bases and J shed 4 bases, with 22 bases lying between them. The CDR3 runs 17 residues. Here the CDR3 DNA reads TGTGCCTGGAGACCTTTACCTCCGAAGACATGGGGAAACACCATATATTTT. It codes for CAWRPLPPKTWGNTIYF.

About this clonotype itself: The missing conserved phenylalanine or tryptophan at the end of this CDR3 makes a read error likely. The chain employs TRBV6-2 or TRBV6-3 and TRBJ2-3, with D hard to call. This CDR3 is 12 amino acids long. Trimming pared 5 bases from V and 7 bases from J, leaving 10 bases between. Germline CDR1 reads MNHEY; CDR2 reads SVGEGT. The CDR3 sequence: CASSLWTNTQYI. CDR3 bases: TGTGCCAGCAGTCTGTGGACGAATACGCAGTATATT.

With respect to this clonotype: Relative to the germline gene, one junction end is altered; a read error may explain this. The chain is built from TRBV29-1 and TRBJ1-3; D unresolved. The CDR3 runs to 13 residues. Looked up from germline, CDR1 is SQVTM and CDR2 is ANQGSEA. The CDR3 loop reads CGVGKGTGNTIYF. CDR3 sequence (DNA): TGCGGTGTTGGGAAGGGTACTGGAAACACTATATATTTT.

This clonotype was counted many times. CDR3 bases: TGTGCCAGCAGCCAATCCCTCCCCGGACTCCTCTCCAACACCTTC. Protein: CASSQSLPGLLSNTF. The genes are TRBV4-2 and TRBJ1-2; D call uncertain. The CDR3 is made up of 15 amino acids. The V end was cut by 2 bases, the J end by 12 bases, with 22 bases between. CDR1 is LGHNA, CDR2 YNFKEQ, per germline.

Concerning this clonotype: Its ends do not fully match the called genes, so a read error is possible. The chain uses TRBV28 and TRBJ1-5; D might be TRBD1 (6 bases). The CDR3 consists of 17 residues. Germline V gene data show CDR1 as MDHEN and CDR2 as SYDVKM. The CDR3 is CASSRASPGARGQSQHF. The CDR3 DNA is TGTGCTAGCAGCCGCGCCTCCCCGGGGGCGCGAGGACAGTCCCAGCATTTT.

As for this clonotype: The junction departs from the called germline gene at one end, perhaps through a read error. This chain uses TRBV11-2 with TRBJ2-5; 8 bases align to TRBD2. Looked up from germline, CDR1 is SGHAT and CDR2 is FQNNGV. This CDR3 has 15 residues. CDR3 amino acids: CASSLALAGLETQHF. CDR3 in DNA: TGTGCCAGCAGCTTAGCATTAGCGGGATTAGAGACCCAGCATTTC.

As regards this clonotype: The junction shows a germline mismatch at one end, possibly a read error. The chain links TRBV11-1 to TRBJ2-1; TRBD2 matches at 10 bases. This CDR3 is 18 amino acids long. Looked up from germline, CDR1 is SGHAT and CDR2 is FQDESV (reference sequence). The CDR3 spells CVSSSESRASGSGNEQFF. The CDR3 DNA follows: TGTGTCAGCAGCTCAGAATCGAGGGCTAGCGGGAGTGGTAATGAGCAATTCTTC. Combining the CDR3 with reference TRBV11-1 and TRBJ2-1 gives the whole variable domain EAEVAQSPRYKITEKSQAVAFWCDPISGHATLYWYRQILGQGPELLVQFQDESVVDDSQLPKDRFSAERLKGVDSTLKIQPAELGDSAMYLCVSSSESRASGSGNEQFFGPGTRLTVL.

On this clonotype itself: A much larger clone differs by one base, so this may be a read error. V usage is TRBV5-1 and J usage is TRBJ2-7; D unresolved. Germline CDR1 reads SGHRS; CDR2 reads YFSETQ. The CDR3 is 13 residues long. The CDR3 spells CASTLEGTNEQYF. The CDR3, as DNA: TGCGCCAGCACCTTGGAAGGTACAAACGAGCAGTACTTC.

Remarks on this clonotype: An end of the junction does not agree with germline; a read error may underlie this. The V call is TRBV2, the J call TRBJ2-1; 13 bases are a match to TRBD2. This CDR3 comprises 17 residues. Germline V CDR1 and CDR2: SNHLY, FYNNEI. The CDR3 protein is CASSATSGRVGVNEQFF. The DNA of the CDR3 is TGCGCCAGCAGCGCCACTAGCGGGAGGGTCGGGGTCAATGAGCAGTTCTTC.

This clonotype has a single count. A much larger clone differs from this one at a single base, so this may be a read error. The chain carries TRBV5-1 and TRBJ2-1; possibly TRBD2 for D (5 bases). Trimming stripped 7 bases from V and 3 bases from J, with 17 bases between. Germline V lookup: CDR1 SGHRS, CDR2 YFSETQ. The length of the CDR3 is 15 residues. The CDR3: CASATQAVDYNEQFF. In DNA form, the CDR3 reads TGCGCCAGCGCAACTCAAGCGGTAGACTACAATGAGCAGTTCTTC. Full variable domain (rest looked up from reference TRBV5-1 and TRBJ2-1): KAGVTQTPRYLIKTRGQQVTLSCSPISGHRSVSWYQQTPGQGLQFLFEYFSETQRNKGNFPGRFSGRQFSNSRSEMNVSTLELGDSALYLCASATQAVDYNEQFFGPGTRLTVL.